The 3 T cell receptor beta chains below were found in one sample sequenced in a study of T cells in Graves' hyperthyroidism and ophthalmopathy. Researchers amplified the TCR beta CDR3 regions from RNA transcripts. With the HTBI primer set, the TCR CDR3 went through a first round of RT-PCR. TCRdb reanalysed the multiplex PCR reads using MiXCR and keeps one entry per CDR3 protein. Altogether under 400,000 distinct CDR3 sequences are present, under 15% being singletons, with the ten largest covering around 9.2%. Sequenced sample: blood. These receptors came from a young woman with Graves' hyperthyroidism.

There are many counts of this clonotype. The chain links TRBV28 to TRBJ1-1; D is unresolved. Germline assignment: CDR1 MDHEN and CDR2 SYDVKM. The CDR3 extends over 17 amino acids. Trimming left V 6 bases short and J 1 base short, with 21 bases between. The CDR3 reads CASSLSRAKHTNTEAFF. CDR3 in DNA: TGTGCCAGCAGCCTCTCAAGAGCAAAACACACGAACACTGAAGCTTTCTTT.

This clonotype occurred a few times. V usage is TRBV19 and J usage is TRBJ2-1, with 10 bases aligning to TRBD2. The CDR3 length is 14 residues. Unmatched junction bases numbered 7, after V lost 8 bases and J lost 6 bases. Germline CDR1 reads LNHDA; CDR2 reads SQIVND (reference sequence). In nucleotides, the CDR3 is TGTGCCAGTTCTGCTAGCGGGGGAAGCAATGAGCAGTTCTTC. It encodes CASSASGGSNEQFF.

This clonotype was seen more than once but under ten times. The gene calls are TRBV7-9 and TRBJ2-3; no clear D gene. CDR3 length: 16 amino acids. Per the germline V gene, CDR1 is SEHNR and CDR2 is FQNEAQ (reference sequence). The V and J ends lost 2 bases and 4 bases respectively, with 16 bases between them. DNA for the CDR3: TGTGCCAGCAGCTTACCCGCGAGGTCCGAGGCAGATACGCAGTATTTT. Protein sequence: CASSLPARSEADTQYF.